This T cell receptor beta chain is drawn from a study of CD4 T cells in relation to SARS-CoV-2 and coronaviruses. Sequenced by immunoSEQ multiplex PCR; TCRdb stores in-frame clones only, minus some. Of roughly 61,000 clones listed, 75% to 90% were seen once; the top ten hold about 1.4%. Unexposed donor CD4+ T cells date from about 2011-2018, before the COVID-19 pandemic. Germline-derived CDR1 and CDR2 are WSHSY and SAAADI. The CDR3 is 16 amino acids. V was trimmed by 2 bases and J by 1 base, leaving 12 bases between them. Sample: memory CD4+ T cells from PBMCs. The clonotype was recovered from a human donor in good health. This sequence joins TRBV10-2 and TRBJ1-5; weak D call: TRBD1 (5 bases). The CDR3: CASSETGDGSNQPQHF. CDR3 nucleotide sequence: TGCGCCAGCAGTGAGACCGGGGACGGGAGCAATCAGCCCCAGCATTTT.